Shown below are 20 T cell receptor beta chains from a single sample sequenced in a study of T cell changes during pregnancy in multiple sclerosis. The repertoire was sequenced with immunoSEQ multiplex PCR; TCRdb's copy has only in-frame clones and lacks some. The repertoire holds about 40,000 clones, with roughly 92% as singletons. This sample comprised CD4+ T cells from peripheral blood mononuclear cells, obtained before pregnancy. The source of these receptors is a female donor with multiple sclerosis, enrolled in a pregnancy study.

CDR3 nucleotide sequence: TGTGCCAGCAGCTCTACTAGCGCCTACGTACAAGATACGCAGTATTTT. Translation: CASSSTSAYVQDTQYF. The chain has TRBV5-4 and TRBJ2-3; TRBD2 agrees at 7 bases. Germline V gene lookup returns CDR1 SGHNT and CDR2 YYREEE (reference sequence). The CDR3 is made up of 16 amino acids. V lost 3 bases, J lost 5 bases, and 12 bases stayed unmatched.

The V gene is TRBV19, the J gene TRBJ2-2; TRBD2 is a possible D gene (7 bases). Germline V lookup: CDR1 LNHDA, CDR2 SQIVND (reference sequence). The V gene lost 3 bases and the J gene lost 0 bases, with 11 bases spanning the gap. The CDR3 is 16 amino acids. CDR3 loop: CASSMGGGSNTGELFF. CDR3 nucleotide sequence: TGTGCCAGTAGTATGGGAGGGGGTTCGAACACCGGGGAGCTGTTTTTT. Full variable domain (rest looked up from reference TRBV19 and TRBJ2-2): DGGITQSPKYLFRKEGQNVTLSCEQNLNHDAMYWYRQDPGQGLRLIYYSQIVNDFQKGDIAEGYSVSREKKESFPLTVTSAQKNPTAFYLCASSMGGGSNTGELFFGEGSRLTVL.

J is TRBJ2-1 and V is TRBV30; D is possibly TRBD2 (6 bases). The germline V gene encodes CDR1 GTSNPN and CDR2 SVGIG (reference sequence). The CDR3 consists of 15 residues. V was clipped by 4 bases and J by 3 bases, with 16 bases between them. Here the CDR3 DNA reads TGTGCCTGGACCCCGGAGGGTACACGCTACAATGAGCAGTTCTTC. Translated, it gives CAWTPEGTRYNEQFF.

The chain carries TRBV7-8 and TRBJ1-4, with D uncertain. Germline CDR1 is SGHVS and CDR2 is FQNEAQ. Trimming stripped 4 bases from V and 5 bases from J, with 14 bases between. The CDR3 spans 15 residues. Written as DNA, the CDR3 is TGTGCCAGCAGCTACTCCCGAGGTCGCAATGAAAAACTGTTTTTT. Its translation: CASSYSRGRNEKLFF. The complete variable domain, with remaining parts taken from reference TRBV7-8 and TRBJ1-4, reads GAGVSQSPRYKVAKRGQDVALRCDPISGHVSLFWYQQALGQGPEFLTYFQNEAQLDKSGLPSDRFFAERPEGSVSTLKIQRTQQEDSAVYLCASSYSRGRNEKLFFGSGTQLSVL.

This chain links TRBV19 with TRBJ2-5, with a weak D call TRBD1 (5 bases). This CDR3 contains 13 residues. V was cut by 8 bases and J by 1 base, with 11 bases left in between. Germline loops: CDR1 LNHDA, CDR2 SQIVND (reference sequence). The CDR3 spells CASGTGRQETQYF. CDR3 DNA sequence: TGTGCCAGTGGCACAGGTCGCCAAGAGACCCAGTACTTC.

V is TRBV29-1 and J is TRBJ1-1; D might be TRBD1 (5 bases). The CDR3 is made up of 14 amino acids. Deletions cut 1 base from V and 3 bases from J, with 12 bases between. Germline CDR1 and CDR2: SQVTM and ANQGSEA. CDR3 nucleotide sequence: TGCAGCGTTGAAGGAAGGGGCGTAGACACTGAAGCTTTCTTT. It is translated as CSVEGRGVDTEAFF.

The V gene is TRBV10-2, the J gene TRBJ2-1; possibly TRBD2 for D (5 bases). Trimming stripped 2 bases from V and 11 bases from J, with 16 bases between. Germline values: CDR1 WSHSY, CDR2 SAAADI. The CDR3 is made up of 14 amino acids. DNA for the CDR3: TGCGCCAGCAGTGAGCCCCCTACTAGTGACAAGCAGTTCTTC. Protein product: CASSEPPTSDKQFF.

The CDR3 protein is CASSLGLSPNEQFF. CDR3 bases: TGTGCCAGCAGCTTAGGCCTTTCCCCCAATGAGCAGTTCTTC. The chain recombines TRBV13 with TRBJ2-1, with D uncertain. Germline V CDR1 and CDR2: PRHDT, FYEKMQ (reference sequence). Trimming shortened V by 0 bases and J by 6 bases, and 9 bases separated the two germline ends. This CDR3 contains 14 residues.

The chain joins TRBV28 to TRBJ2-7, with a possible D match to TRBD1 (6 bases). Germline V CDR1 and CDR2: MDHEN, SYDVKM. There are 20 residues in the CDR3. The V end lost 6 bases, the J end lost 0 bases, and 30 bases lay between the germline ends. The CDR3 DNA is TGTGCCAGCAGCCAATACTGGGCCGGGACATACCCCCAAAGCTCCTACGAGCAGTACTTC. This gives the protein CASSQYWAGTYPQSSYEQYF.

This chain's CDR3 is CASSLEGTGGVDTQYF. In DNA, the CDR3 is TGTGCCAGCAGCTTAGAGGGAACAGGGGGAGTAGATACGCAGTATTTT. The V call is TRBV11-2, the J call TRBJ2-3; TRBD1 matches at 8 bases. Germline CDR1 and CDR2: SGHAT and FQNNGV. Unmatched junction bases numbered 7, after V lost 0 bases and J lost 5 bases. This CDR3 contains 16 residues.

The chain joins TRBV19 to TRBJ2-5, with TRBD2 identical over 9 bases. Losses at the gene ends were 7 bases for V and 5 bases for J; bases not matched to a gene: 5. The CDR3 spans 13 residues. Germline CDR1 LNHDA, CDR2 SQIVND (reference sequence). For the CDR3, the DNA is TGTGCCAGTAATAGCGGGAGTTGGGAGACCCAGTACTTC. Translating it yields CASNSGSWETQYF.

The chain joins TRBV4-1 to TRBJ1-2; a weak D match, TRBD1 (6 bases). The V gene's germline CDR1 is MGHRA and CDR2 YSYEKL. The CDR3 spans 15 residues. Trimming pared 1 base from V and 4 bases from J, leaving 13 bases between. CDR3 protein: CASSQGDDRIYGYTF. In DNA form, the CDR3 reads TGCGCCAGCAGCCAAGGTGATGACAGGATCTATGGCTACACCTTC.

Only one count was recorded for this clone. The chain uses TRBV28 and TRBJ2-3; 8 nucleotides match TRBD1. Trimming removed 7 bases from V and 5 bases from J; junction bases left unmatched: 11. Germline-derived CDR1 and CDR2 are MDHEN and SYDVKM. The CDR3 runs 15 residues. Here the CDR3 DNA reads TGTGCCAGCACCGAAGACAGGGGTAGGGGAGATACGCAGTATTTT. This sequence encodes CASTEDRGRGDTQYF.

The chain employs TRBV29-1 and TRBJ2-1, with 9 positions matching TRBD1. V trimming: 7 bases; J trimming: 4 bases; junction bases outside the gene matches: 17. The CDR3 has 17 amino acids. Germline CDR1 is SQVTM and CDR2 is ANQGSEA. The DNA for the CDR3 is TGCAGCGCCCGGAACCCCCAGGTACAGGGGGCTTACAATGAGCAGTTCTTC. Translating it yields CSARNPQVQGAYNEQFF.

The V call is TRBV11-3, the J call TRBJ2-2; perhaps TRBD2 as D (5 bases). Germline lookup yields CDR1 SGHNT and CDR2 YENEEA. Trimming took 5 bases from V and 3 from J, leaving 13 bases between them. The length of the CDR3 is 15 residues. CDR3 DNA: TGTGCCAGCAGCCACGGGAAGGGCGACACCGGGGAGCTGTTTTTT. Translating gives CASSHGKGDTGELFF.

V is TRBV5-8 and J is TRBJ2-1; TRBD2 is a possible D gene (5 bases). V gave up 5 bases and J gave up 4 bases, with 25 bases separating them. Germline-derived CDR1 and CDR2 are SGHTS and YDEGEE. This CDR3 is 18 amino acids long. For the CDR3, the DNA is TGTGCCAGCAGTTCCGGCGGAGGATGGCGACAATTTTACAATGAGCAGTTCTTC. Encoded protein: CASSSGGGWRQFYNEQFF.

This rearrangement joins TRBV7-8 to TRBJ2-2; 11 bases line up with TRBD2. Germline values: CDR1 SGHVS, CDR2 FQNEAQ. V was pared by 2 bases and J by 4 bases, with 12 bases of the junction left unmatched. There are 19 residues in the CDR3. The CDR3 DNA sequence: TGTGCCAGCAGCTTAAAAGTAGCGGGAGGGTCCGGGGGCACCGGGGAGCTGTTTTTT. Its translation: CASSLKVAGGSGGTGELFF.

The chain links TRBV18 to TRBJ2-3; 7 nucleotides agree with TRBD1. V lost 3 bases, J lost 4 bases, and 4 bases stayed unmatched. CDR1 is KGHSH and CDR2 is LQKENI in the germline V gene. The CDR3 runs 14 residues. The CDR3 DNA is TGTGCCAGCTCACCCCGGACAGGCGCAGATACGCAGTATTTT. It codes for CASSPRTGADTQYF.

The chain links TRBV29-1 to TRBJ1-2; TRBD1 matches at 9 bases. Germline CDR1 and CDR2: SQVTM and ANQGSEA. The CDR3 length is 12 residues. J gave up 6 bases and V 6 bases, and 5 bases lay outside the gene matches. CDR3 sequence: CSVDRDRDGYTF. CDR3 DNA: TGCAGCGTCGACCGGGACAGGGATGGCTACACCTTC.

The chain links TRBV30 to TRBJ2-1; a possible D gene is TRBD1 (6 bases). The CDR3 sequence is 16 residues long. The germline gives CDR1 GTSNPN, CDR2 SVGIG (reference sequence). V was pared by 3 bases and J by 8 bases, with 23 bases between. The CDR3 nucleotides are TGTGCCTGGAGGGGAAGACAGGTACCATCGATCGATGAGCAGTTCTTC. Protein sequence: CAWRGRQVPSIDEQFF. Full variable domain (missing parts from reference TRBV30 and TRBJ2-1): SQTIHQWPATLVQPVGSPLSLECTVEGTSNPNLYWYRQAAGRGLQLLFYSVGIGQISSEVPQNLSASRPQDRQFILSSKKLLLSDSGFYLCAWRGRQVPSIDEQFFGPGTRLTVL.